This T cell receptor beta chain was identified during a study of T cell responses to AZD1222 COVID-19 vaccine (dated by TCRdb to the early 2020s). The study in broad terms: A total of 233 trial participants underwent TCR sequencing, of whom 207 received two doses of AZD1222 and about 25 received two doses of the MenACWY control vaccine. Trial participants were enrolled into age subgroups of 18-55, 56-69 and 70-plus years, which contained 148, 28 and 57 TCR-sequenced participants, respectively. What the research found in general, with its limitations: A significant rise in spike-specific TCR breadth and depth was observed after two AZD1222 doses relative to day 0 and relative to MenACWY recipients. Nearly half of unique spike-specific TCRs reportedly recognized epitopes outside regions mutated in the B.1.351 and B.1.1.7 variants. Conclusions about previously exposed vaccinees are limited because only 6 or 7 AZD1222 recipients were SARS-CoV-2 seropositive at baseline. In the small 56-69-year group, the increase in depth fell short of significance, most likely because of low power. Participants were mostly white British, with more females than males. The authors suggested clonal diversity may have been underestimated. Because no day 14 peak-response samples were available, repertoires were characterized only after the peak T cell response. CD4 TCRs associated with the vaccine covered the entire spike protein, and the dominant responses were in regions 160-218 and 743-854.

Notes on this clone: Its antigen target is currently unknown. No base quality information exists; no much larger clone differs at one position.

The CDR3 regions of human TCRbeta chains were analyzed by immunosequencing. The study's own analysis went as follows. Repertoire TCRs were checked for matches against a reference library of SARS-CoV-2-specific TCRs that had been generated using the MIRA antigen-specificity platform. Breadth was defined as the fraction of unique TCRs that were SARS-CoV-2-associated, and depth was defined as the fraction of total T cells that were SARS-CoV-2-associated. Using the MIRA data, each spike-specific TCR was assigned both to the spike region to which the TCR was reactive and to a CD4 or CD8 class. Log10-transformed breadth and depth values were compared by one-way ANOVA with Sidak's multiple comparisons tests. In TCRdb, the immuneACCESS table is reduced to in-frame sequences with V and J assigned. These tables do not hold every clone; where another copy was compared, an unresolved V gene accounts for under half, and the others remain unexplained. The DNA was the basis for D and trimming; V, J and clone size are from that table. The sample records roughly 150,000 clones, 70% to 90% of which are singletons. The ten largest clonotypes hold 5.5% to 8.5% of the sample.

CDR1 and CDR2 are drawn from the germline V gene: MDHEN, SYDVKM. V is clipped by 5 bases and J by 0 bases, and the sequence between their germline boundaries is 10 bases long. The CDR3 starts with the cysteine, ends with the phenylalanine, and has 15 residues. CDR3 DNA is the only sequence kept; it has 45 bases, read in frame from the first base. The time point label for this specimen denotes: sample from adult after SARS-CoV-2 infection, after symptom onset. A couple of convalescent COVID-19 patients, sampled after symptom onset from adults with prior SARS-CoV-2 infection, were also TCR-sequenced for comparison.

The V and J genes are TRBV28 and TRBJ2-2, with TRBD2 perhaps the D gene, on 6 matching bases. The specimen was peripheral blood, collected after recovery from COVID-19. The TCR was taken from an adult who had recovered from COVID-19. The DNA sequence is as follows: TGTGCCAGCAGTCCCAGCGGGTCGAACACCGGGGAGCTGTTTTTT. Its amino acids are CASSPSGSNTGELFF.